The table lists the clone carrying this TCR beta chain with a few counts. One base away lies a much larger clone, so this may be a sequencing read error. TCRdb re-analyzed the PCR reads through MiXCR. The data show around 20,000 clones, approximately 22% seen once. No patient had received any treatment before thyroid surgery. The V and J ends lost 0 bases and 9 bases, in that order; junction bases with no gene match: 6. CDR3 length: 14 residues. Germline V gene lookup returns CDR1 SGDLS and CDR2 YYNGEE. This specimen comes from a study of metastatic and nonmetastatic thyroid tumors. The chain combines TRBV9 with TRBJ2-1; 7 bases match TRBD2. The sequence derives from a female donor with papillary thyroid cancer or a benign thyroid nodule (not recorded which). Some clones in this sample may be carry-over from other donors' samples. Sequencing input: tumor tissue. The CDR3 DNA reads TGTGCCAGCAGCGTAGTCGGGAGGACCAGTGAGCAGTTCTTC. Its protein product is CASSVVGRTSEQFF.